This T cell receptor (beta chain) was sequenced in a study of blood T cell repertoires in COVID-19. Study-wide background: The samples span acute and convalescent COVID-19 from the United States, Italy and Spain.

The study drew participants aged about 18 to 89 years from some 24 US areas. Participants reported their clinical history, and cohort assignment relied on those reports. In Cohort 3, a recovered donor had either two negative PCRs, clearance, or symptom resolution. Germline V gene sequence: CDR1 MDHEN, CDR2 SYDVKM. The J segment lost 0 bases and the V segment lost 2 bases, leaving 14 bases of the junction unmatched. The CDR3 spans 19 residues. Using immunoSEQ multiplex PCR, the repertoire was profiled, and TCRdb retains in-frame clones only, with some absent. The table records under 200,000 clones, roughly 87% of them present only once.

The origin of this receptor is a woman aged 50 to 60 who had recovered from COVID-19. The V and J genes are TRBV28 and TRBJ2-7; 9 bases map to TRBD2. Sequences were obtained from PBMCs or T cells enriched from blood (not recorded which). DNA for the CDR3: TGTGCCAGCAGTTTAGGTTGGGTGGACTGGACTAGCGTCTCCTACGAGCAGTACTTC. This encodes CASSLGWVDWTSVSYEQYF.